This T cell receptor (beta chain) was recorded in a study of cytomegalovirus exposure and HLA in healthy donors listed by TCRdb under 2017. A note on the overall study: An earlier analysis of fewer than 750 of the donors reported 276 Gb of sequence data and 117 million unique TCR beta sequences obtained from approximately 180 million T cells. The study was designed to test whether signatures of past pathogen exposure could be identified by cataloging public T cell receptors. To study patterns of TCR occurrence, a later analysis re-analyzed previously published TCR beta repertoires from more than 550 donors and added high-resolution HLA genotyping. A separate validation cohort of approximately 130 different subjects was used in addition to the approximately 640-subject first cohort. The number of donors typed differed by locus, with 629-630 for A, B, C, DRB1 and DQB1, roughly 520 for DQA1, 606 for DPA1, and some 470 for DPB1. Every repertoire in the discovery cohort had been generated on one and the same sequencing platform. In the later analysis, no new phenotypic data were used to find candidate immune exposures; instead, reliance was placed on TCR beta sequences and their occurrence across donors. Of the 300 to 500 genotyped donors, 75% to 85% were placed in the genetic ancestry cluster associated with self-reported Caucasian donors. Donor age, sex, ethnicity and CMV serostatus were compiled alongside the repertoire data. An earlier analysis of nearly 600 of the donors applied high-throughput TCR beta sequencing to assess whether each TCR beta V gene segment acted as functional or pseudogenic. Roughly 300 gigabases of sequencing data and some 85 million unique TCR sequences were included in an early release covering 550 to 800 HLA-typed donors. High-throughput TCR immunosequencing, statistical association of individual TCRs with disease status, and machine learning were combined to predict cytomegalovirus infection status. On average, roughly 200,000 unique TCR beta nucleotide sequences were sequenced per donor among 398 genotyped donors of the cohort, with 15% to 20% of those sequences being non-productive. The T cell repertoires of roughly 660 subjects were profiled by immunosequencing and related to cytomegalovirus serostatus. HLA typing covered class I and class II loci at four-digit resolution. Roughly 5 DR-DQ haplotypes were handled as single units for association and clustering, since linkage in the cohort was strong. Genome-wide SNP genotypes for about 55% of the roughly 670 donors were used in a later genetic analysis, which treated that subset as a discovery cohort.

The investigation overall reported the following: The authors suggested that the approach could potentially be generalized to other disease states and immunological phenotypes. A later analysis found that HLA-associated TCR beta chains were more clonally expanded and had lower generation probabilities than equally common non-associated chains. In vitro tests confirmed that a few of the cytomegalovirus-associated TCR beta chains recognize cytomegalovirus antigens. In an earlier analysis of several hundred of the donors, most TCR beta V segments were observed in productive rearrangements about 90% or about 30% of the time, broadly matching IMGT annotations. Roughly uniform sequencing depth across donors was assumed in presence/absence analyses, although this assumption may not hold. Only TCR beta chains were sequenced in this cohort, and the absence of alpha or paired-chain data limited detectable features. Most TCR sequences were seen in very few donors, while some public TCRs were found in many individuals. The classifier was reported to diagnose cytomegalovirus status with high specificity and sensitivity in both the original and validation cohorts. Linkage disequilibrium might explain the correlated functional status among segregating V segments, but an unknown experimental factor could not be excluded. According to a later analysis, TCR association rates differed among HLA loci, with DRB1 alleles showing the most associated TCRs and HLA-C alleles showing the fewest. For the cohort, immune exposure information was limited to CMV serostatus. A further reported finding was that TCR beta sequences accurately predicted the HLA-A and HLA-B alleles for most subjects in the first cohort. A later genetic analysis reported fewer N-insertions in productive TCRs among donors in an Asian-associated ancestry cluster than the approximately 670-donor mean. In a later analysis, around 17,000 TCR beta sequences were associated with specific HLA alleles at a false discovery rate of 0.05. An association between a missense DCLRE1C variant and V-gene and J-gene trimming of TCR beta chains was found in a later genetic analysis and replicated in an independent cohort. When HLA alleles, especially DR and DQ, strongly co-occurred, TCR associations were difficult to assign to individual alleles. A total of fewer than 200 TCR beta chains were listed by the study as associated with cytomegalovirus. A group of highly shared sequence variants was considered likely to be a technical artifact of the sequencing pipeline. Because some donors lacked HLA typing at each locus, the association tests relied only on the typed subset. Because counts were too low, approximately 15 rarely observed V segments, including chromosome 9 orphons, were excluded from the earlier analysis of around 640 of the donors. In a later analysis, most CMV-associated TCR beta chains were found to appear HLA-restricted, with HLA associations seemingly driven largely by CMV exposure. According to a later analysis, parvovirus B19, influenza, CMV and Epstein-Barr virus appeared linked to several top co-occurrence clusters.

The cohort consisted of 600 to 750 healthy bone marrow donors. At the time of sampling, all cohort members were nominally healthy, though unrecorded immune exposures were likely present. The donor tested CMV seropositive, placing the donor among the approximately 290 seropositive members of the cohort. Each donor provided a peripheral blood sample, and peripheral blood mononuclear cells were used for TCR beta sequencing. The Qiagen DNeasy Blood Extraction Kit was used to extract genomic DNA from the blood cell samples. Libraries were constructed by the immunoSEQ multiplex PCR assay. A mixture of 60 forward primers for TCR Vbeta segments and 13 reverse primers for TCR Jbeta segments was used in the multiplex PCR. A multiplex PCR assay on genomic DNA amplified the CDR3 region of rearranged TCR beta genes. Amplified TCR beta libraries were sequenced as 87-base-pair reads on the Illumina HiSeq System. From the authors' description of their analysis: A later analysis counted 65 million to 90 million unique TCR beta chains across the 500 to 850 repertoires, and some 11 million of these chains were shared by at least two donors. A nearest-neighbor algorithm error-corrected the raw reads and collapsed the reads into unique sequences, merging closely related sequences to remove PCR and sequencing errors. CDR3 sequences were aligned to IMGT reference sequences to assign V, D and J gene segments. For a sequence to be retained, a match of at least six nucleotides was required to both a V gene segment and a J gene segment. A rearrangement counted as productive if the CDR3 had no stop codons and remained in frame with V and J, and every other rearrangement counted as non-productive. Following IMGT convention, CDR3 was defined as the stretch from the second conserved V-encoded cysteine up to the conserved J-encoded phenylalanine. Sequences without an unambiguous match to a single V gene segment were excluded from the earlier analysis of about 600 of the donors. An earlier analysis of 500 to 600 of the donors classified V segments as functional when productive rearrangements were above 56.7% and as segregating when the standard deviation between donors was above 5%. A statistical classification framework was built for diagnosing cytomegalovirus status from the catalog of TCR beta chain sequences. In a later analysis, TCR nucleotide sequences were compared against IMGT/GENE-DB human TR gene sequences so that V and J genes could be assigned. The TCRdist pipeline was used in a later analysis to assign CDR3 sequences and most-parsimonious VDJ recombination scenarios. In a later analysis, each TCR beta chain was defined by its CDR3 amino acid sequence together with its V-gene family, and reads lacking a unique V-gene family were excluded. As a way to deal with suspected cross-contamination and a sequencing artifact, a later analysis dropped 450 to 700 nucleotide sequences that were highly shared and had low generation probability. In a later analysis, a clonal expansion index was calculated for each public chain from normalized within-repertoire ranks of inferred template counts. Generation probabilities in a later analysis came from a VDJ recombination model fitted to out-of-frame rearrangements, and those results were checked against IGoR. A later analysis scored TCR-TCR, TCR-HLA and TCR-CMV co-occurrence with hypergeometric tests, applying a repertoire-size bias correction to TCR pairs. A later analysis estimated false discovery rates by permuting HLA or CMV assignments 20 times. In a later analysis, co-occurring TCRs were grouped using DBSCAN, and TCRdist sequence similarity was added for clustering within HLA-allele-positive subsets. Repertoires with fewer than 30,000 or more than 120,000 public chains, plus five repertoires with anomalous nucleotide sharing, were excluded from co-occurrence clustering. TCRdb retrieved this table from immuneACCESS and kept in-frame rearrangements only. Not all clones are present; in checked studies, unresolved V genes account for under half, and no reason is known for the remainder. V, J and clone size were drawn from that table, and D and trimming were deduced from the DNA. The sample table lists around 100,000 clones, 65% to 80% of them with a count of one. The ten biggest clones cover around 15% of the sample.

This clone was counted a few times. Its antigen remains undetermined. Qualities for individual bases were not recorded, and no much larger clone is one base off. The clonotype was recovered from a woman between 18 and 30 years old in good health and CMV-seropositive. The sample was PBMCs.

CDR3 sequence: CASSVGGDRNQPQHF. The bases are TGTGCCAGCAGCGTAGGGGGGGATAGGAATCAGCCCCAGCATTTT. Recombination joined TRBV9 with TRBJ1-5, and possibly TRBD1, on 5 matching bases. CDR1 SGDLS and CDR2 YYNGEE are derived from the germline V gene. V and J lose 0 bases and 4 bases, and a span of 11 bases separates them. From the cysteine through the phenylalanine, the CDR3 covers 15 amino acids. The entry retains the CDR3 DNA only, 45 bases that are in frame from base 1.